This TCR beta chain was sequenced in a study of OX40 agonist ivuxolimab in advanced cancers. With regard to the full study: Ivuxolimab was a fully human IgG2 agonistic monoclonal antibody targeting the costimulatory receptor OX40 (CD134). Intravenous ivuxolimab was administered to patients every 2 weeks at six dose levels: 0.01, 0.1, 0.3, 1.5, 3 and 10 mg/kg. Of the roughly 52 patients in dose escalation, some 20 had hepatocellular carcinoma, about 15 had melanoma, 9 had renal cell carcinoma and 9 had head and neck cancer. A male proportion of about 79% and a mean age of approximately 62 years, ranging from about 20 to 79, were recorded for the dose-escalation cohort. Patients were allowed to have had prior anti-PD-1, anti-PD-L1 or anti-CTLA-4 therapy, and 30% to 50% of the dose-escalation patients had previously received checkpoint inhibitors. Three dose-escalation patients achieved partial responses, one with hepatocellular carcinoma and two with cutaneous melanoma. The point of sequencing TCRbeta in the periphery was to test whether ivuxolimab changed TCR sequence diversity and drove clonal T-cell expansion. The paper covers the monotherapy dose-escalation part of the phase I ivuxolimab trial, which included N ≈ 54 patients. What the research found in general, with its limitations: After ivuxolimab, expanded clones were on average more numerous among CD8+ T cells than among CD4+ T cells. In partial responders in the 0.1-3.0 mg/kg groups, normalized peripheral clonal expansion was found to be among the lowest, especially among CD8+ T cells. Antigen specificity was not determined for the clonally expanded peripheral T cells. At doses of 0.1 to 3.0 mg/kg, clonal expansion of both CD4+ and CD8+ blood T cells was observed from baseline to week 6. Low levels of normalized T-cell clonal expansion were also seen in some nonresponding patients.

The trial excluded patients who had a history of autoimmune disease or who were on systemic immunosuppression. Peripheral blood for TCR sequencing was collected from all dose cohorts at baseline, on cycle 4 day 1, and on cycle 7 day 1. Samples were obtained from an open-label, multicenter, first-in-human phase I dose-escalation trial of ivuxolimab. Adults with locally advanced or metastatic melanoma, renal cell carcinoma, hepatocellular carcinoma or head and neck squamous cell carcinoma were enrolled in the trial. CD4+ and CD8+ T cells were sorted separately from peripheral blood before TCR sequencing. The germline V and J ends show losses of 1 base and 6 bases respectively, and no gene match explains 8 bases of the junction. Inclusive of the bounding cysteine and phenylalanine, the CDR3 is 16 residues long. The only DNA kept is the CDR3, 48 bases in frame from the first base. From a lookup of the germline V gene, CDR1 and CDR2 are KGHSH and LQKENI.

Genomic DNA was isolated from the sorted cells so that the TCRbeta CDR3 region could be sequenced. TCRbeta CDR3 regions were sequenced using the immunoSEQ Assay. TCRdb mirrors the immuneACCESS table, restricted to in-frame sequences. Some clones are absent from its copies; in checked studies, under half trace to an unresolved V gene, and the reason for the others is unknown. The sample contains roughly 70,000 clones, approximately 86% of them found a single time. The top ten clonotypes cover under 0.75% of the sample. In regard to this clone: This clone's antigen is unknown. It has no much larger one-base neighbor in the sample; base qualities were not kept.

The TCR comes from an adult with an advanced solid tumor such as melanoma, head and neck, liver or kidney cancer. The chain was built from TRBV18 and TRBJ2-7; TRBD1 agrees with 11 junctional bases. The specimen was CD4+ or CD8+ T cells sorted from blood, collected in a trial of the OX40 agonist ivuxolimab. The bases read TGTGCCAGCTCACCACTGACCGGGACAGGGGGTGTCGAGCAGTACTTC. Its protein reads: CASSPLTGTGGVEQYF.